Each of the 19 T cell receptor beta chains below was sequenced from the same sample in a study of tumor-infiltrating lymphocytes in primary liver carcinoma. Total RNA amounting to 450 to 500 ng was the source from which TCR beta cDNA was made with a constant-region primer. ARM-PCR was slightly modified, and three nested multiplex PCR rounds with it gave rise to the TCR beta libraries. Two initial PCR rounds of about 11 cycles each paired TRBV1-TRBV30 forward primers with a C-beta reverse primer. TCRdb re-called the multiplex PCR reads with MiXCR, one entry per CDR3 protein. Among more than 45,000 distinct CDR3 sequences listed, 60% to 80% were seen once. The study co-extracted DNA and RNA from roughly 20-30 mg of unsorted bulk tissue. The sample comprised liver tumor tissue from sampling region 5. Noted subset: tumor region T5, tumor centre. The receptors were sampled from a man between 35 and 55 years old with primary liver carcinoma and hepatitis B virus infection.

This clonotype was detected a few times. The rearrangement uses TRBV11-2 and TRBJ2-2; D is unclear. The CDR3 spans 15 residues. Trimming took off 11 bases at V and 6 bases at J, with 22 bases between the two ends. The V gene's germline CDR1 is SGHAT and CDR2 FQNNGV. The CDR3 coding sequence is TGTGCCTGTAGCTTAGATCTAAGCAGCCCCGGGGAGCTGTTTTTT. Encoded protein: CACSLDLSSPGELFF.

The table lists this clonotype with a count of one. At one of its ends the junction is not consistent with the germline gene, which may arise from a read error. The rearrangement uses TRBV10-1 and TRBJ2-2, with 9 bases matching TRBD2. Germline CDR1 and CDR2: WNHNN and SYGVQD (reference sequence). The CDR3 has 14 amino acids. In DNA form, the CDR3 reads TGCGCCACTAGAGCTAGCGGGATCGTCGGGGAGCTGTTATTT. Encoded protein: CATRASGIVGELLF.

As regards this clonotype: A junction end diverges from the germline sequence, so it may reflect a read error. V and J are TRBV5-6 and TRBJ1-1; D is uncertain. The CDR3 is made up of 14 amino acids. Germline assignment: CDR1 SGHDT and CDR2 YYEEEE. Written as DNA, the CDR3 is TGTGCCAGCAGCTTTCACAGATTTAACACTGAAACTTTCTTT. This gives the protein CASSFHRFNTETFF.

This chain joins TRBV10-3 and TRBJ2-5; D unclear. The germline gives CDR1 ENHRY, CDR2 SYGVKD. The CDR3 contains 13 residues. V lost 10 bases to trimming and J lost 1 base, with 13 bases between them. The CDR3 DNA sequence: TGTGCCACAACCTGGGATAGCCAAGAGACCCAGTACTTC. It translates to CATTWDSQETQYF.

In this sample, this clonotype turned up a few times. V is TRBV7-8 and J is TRBJ2-5; D might be TRBD2 (5 bases). This CDR3 has 13 amino acids. The germline CDR1 and CDR2 sequences are SGHVS and FQNEAQ. Here the CDR3 DNA reads TGTACTAGTAGCGTCGGGGTCCGGGAGACCCAGTACTTC. Translation: CTSSVGVRETQYF.

This chain joins TRBV11-2 and TRBJ2-5; D call uncertain. The CDR3 has 13 amino acids. V lost 1 base to trimming and J lost 3 bases, with 6 bases between them. CDR1 and CDR2 from the germline V gene are SGHAT and FQNNGV. CDR3 sequence (DNA): TGTGCCAGCAGCTTAGTTCTGGAAGAGACCCAGTACTTC. Translated: CASSLVLEETQYF. Full variable domain (outside the CDR3, taken from reference TRBV11-2 and TRBJ2-5): EAGVAQSPRYKIIEKRQSVAFWCNPISGHATLYWYQQILGQGPKLLIQFQNNGVVDDSQLPKDRFSAERLKGVDSTLKIQPAKLEDSAVYLCASSLVLEETQYFGPGTRLLVL.

The chain carries TRBV5-6 and TRBJ2-5; 7 bases fit TRBD2. The germline CDR1 and CDR2 sequences are SGHDT and YYEEEE. CDR3 length: 14 residues. Trimming took 0 bases from V and 13 from J; bases not matched to a gene: 12. The CDR3 reads CASSLETSQEALYF. The CDR3 region has the DNA TGTGCCAGCAGCTTGGAGACTAGCCAAGAGGCCCTGTACTTC.

As for this clonotype: The missing conserved phenylalanine or tryptophan at the end of this CDR3 makes a read error likely. The rearrangement uses TRBV11-1 and TRBJ2-2, with a possible D match to TRBD1 (5 bases). CDR3 length equals 15 residues. Germline V gene sequence: CDR1 SGHAT, CDR2 FQDESV (reference sequence). CDR3 sequence reads: CASSYTGPFSGELFT. CDR3 bases: TGCGCCAGCAGCTATACAGGACCTTTCTCCGGGGAGCTGTTTACT.

For this clonotype: At one end the junction does not follow the germline gene, possibly because of a read error. The V and J genes are TRBV5-1 and TRBJ2-3; a possible D gene is TRBD1 (6 bases). Germline V lookup: CDR1 SGHRS, CDR2 YFSETQ. The CDR3 length is 13 residues. The CDR3 reads CASTRGRGDTQYF. CDR3 in DNA: TGCGCCAGCACACGGGGCAGGGGAGATACGCAATATTTT. The full variable domain, completed using reference TRBV5-1 and TRBJ2-3, is KAGVTQTPRYLIKTRGQQVTLSCSPISGHRSVSWYQQTPGQGLQFLFEYFSETQRNKGNFPGRFSGRQFSNSRSEMNVSTLELGDSALYLCASTRGRGDTQYFGPGTRLTVL.

This clonotype showed up just a few times. V usage is TRBV29-1 and J usage is TRBJ2-3; 8 nucleotides match TRBD1. CDR3 length: 16 residues. The V gene end was trimmed by 7 bases and the J gene end by 5 bases; junction bases not matched to a gene: 17. Germline loops: CDR1 SQVTM, CDR2 ANQGSEA. This CDR3 is CSGIRDRHSSGDTQYF. DNA for the CDR3: TGCAGCGGAATCCGGGACAGGCATTCTAGTGGAGATACGCAGTATTTT.

V is TRBV6-6 and J is TRBJ2-5; 10 bases agree with TRBD2. The CDR3 runs 16 residues. V lost 7 bases to trimming and J lost 7 bases; unmatched junction nucleotides: 15. The germline V gene has CDR1 MNHNY and CDR2 SVGAGI (reference sequence). The CDR3 DNA reads TGTGCCAGCACTGAGCGGGAGGGGCGATCTTGGGGGACCCAGTACTTC. This gives the protein CASTEREGRSWGTQYF.

This chain links TRBV12-3 or TRBV12-4 with TRBJ1-2; D is perhaps TRBD1 (6 bases). The V and J ends lost 4 bases and 10 bases respectively, with 16 bases between them. The CDR3 totals 13 residues. DNA of the CDR3: TGTGCCAGCAGTTCCTGGGACATTGGGGACTACACCTTC. Its protein product is CASSSWDIGDYTF.

By share, this clonotype ranks as medium-sized (0.01 to 0.1%). This sequence joins TRBV11-3 and TRBJ2-7; weak D call: TRBD1 (5 bases). Germline CDR1 reads SGHNT; CDR2 reads YENEEA. The CDR3 totals 15 residues. With 0 bases removed from V and 5 bases from J, the gap between germline ends came to 14 bases. The CDR3 coding sequence is TGTGCCAGCAGCTTAGAAGGATGGGGCGGCCACGAGCAGTACTTC. Residues: CASSLEGWGGHEQYF.

The chain recombines TRBV11-1 with TRBJ2-1; 9 bases match TRBD2. Germline CDR1 is SGHAT and CDR2 is FQDESV (reference sequence). This CDR3 spans 13 amino acids. The CDR3 nucleotides read TGTGGCAGTAGCGCGGGAGGGCCTAATGAGCAGTTCTTC. The encoded protein is CGSSAGGPNEQFF.

The chain is built from TRBV14 and TRBJ2-1, with TRBD2 matching 8 bases. The V gene's germline CDR1 is SGHDN and CDR2 FVKESK. The CDR3 runs 16 residues. The V segment lost 10 bases and the J segment 5 bases; nucleotides outside the gene matches: 16. CDR3 bases: TGTGCCAACACTGCCATAGCGGGATGGGTAAACAATGAGCAGTTCTTC. It codes for CANTAIAGWVNNEQFF.

The J gene is TRBJ1-4, the V gene TRBV4-2; D is unresolved. CDR3 length equals 14 residues. The germline V gene encodes CDR1 LGHNA and CDR2 YNFKEQ. The V and J ends lost 7 bases and 8 bases respectively, with 17 bases between them. This chain's CDR3 is CASTLARTQEKLFF. CDR3 in DNA: TGTGCCAGCACCCTTGCCAGGACGCAGGAAAAACTGTTTTTT.

About this clonotype itself: This may arise from a read error, as a much more abundant clone is one base away. The chain uses TRBV7-3 and TRBJ2-1; weak D call: TRBD1 (5 bases). Germline V gene lookup returns CDR1 SGHTA and CDR2 FQGTGA. The CDR3 covers 14 residues. CDR3 in DNA: TGTGCCAGCAGTAGGGGCCGAGCCTACAATGAGGAGTTCTTC. It yields the protein CASSRGRAYNEEFF.

Points on this clonotype: As the CDR3 is not closed by the conserved phenylalanine or tryptophan, this likely results from a read error. The chain joins TRBV4-1 to TRBJ2-5; 7 bases match TRBD1. The CDR3 extends over 14 amino acids. Germline CDR1 reads MGHRA; CDR2 reads YSYEKL. CDR3 coding DNA: TGCGTCAGCAGCACCCGGACAGGAGTCGAGACCCAGTACCTC. It encodes CVSSTRTGVETQYL.

Regarding this clonotype: Its ends do not fully match the called genes, so a read error is possible. The V call is TRBV5-5, the J call TRBJ1-3; D perhaps matches TRBD1 (5 bases). The germline V gene encodes CDR1 SGHKS and CDR2 YYEKEE (reference sequence). The CDR3 totals 17 residues. Here the CDR3 reads CANSAGTELFPGNTIYF. CDR3 in DNA: TGTGCCAACAGCGCCGGGACGGAACTCTTTCCTGGAAACACCATATATTTT. Based on the CDR3 plus reference TRBV5-5 and TRBJ1-3, the full variable domain is DAGVTQSPTHLIKTRGQQVTLRCSPISGHKSVSWYQQVLGQGPQFIFQYYEKEERGRGNFPDRFSARQFPNYSSELNVNALLLGDSALYLCANSAGTELFPGNTIYFGEGSWLTVV.